Listed below are T cell receptor beta chains from one sample, sequenced in a study of T cells after yellow fever vaccination. TCRdb reanalysed the 5' RACE reads using MiXCR and keeps one entry per CDR3 protein. The top ten hold roughly a fifth of the sample, which has about 320,000 distinct CDR3 sequences, 3.5% to 4.5% seen once. Sample: PBMCs, taken 15 days after the yellow fever booster vaccination. These receptors all come from a man aged 18 to 30 who received the YFV17D yellow fever vaccine. CDR3s include the opening cysteine and the closing phenylalanine or tryptophan. The order of the fields is V gene, D gene, clone size, J gene, CDR3 DNA, CDR3 protein. A D gene is named only where the DNA matches it firmly. A row's size may be missing; if present it is once, few, many or a size class.

TRBV12-3/TRBV12-4	-	-	TRBJ1-1	TGTGCCAGCAGGCGGGGCTCAGAAGCTTTCTTT	CASRRGSEAFF
TRBV6-5	TRBD1	many	TRBJ1-6	TGTGCCAGCAGCCGTCTCCGGGACAGGCGTTCACCCCTCCACTTT	CASSRLRDRRSPLHF
TRBV20-1	TRBD1	-	TRBJ1-6	TGCAGTGCTAGTCAGGACACCGGGACAGGCTTTGTAAGATCACCCCTCCACTTT	CSASQDTGTGFVRSPLHF
TRBV3-1	-	few	TRBJ2-3	TGTGCCAGCAGCGATGCAGTGGGGGCCGGCACAGATACGCAGTATTTT	CASSDAVGAGTDTQYF
TRBV20-1	TRBD1	few	TRBJ1-2	TGCAGTGCTAGGGGGGGACAGGAATTCTATGGCTACACCTTC	CSARGGQEFYGYTF
TRBV5-1	-	-	TRBJ2-1	TGCGCCAGCAGCTTGGTGGGGGAGACCTACAATGAGCAGTTCTTC	CASSLVGETYNEQFF
TRBV12-3/TRBV12-4	TRBD1	few	TRBJ1-6	TGTGCCAGCAGTTTTAGGGGACAGGGTGCCTATAATTCACCCCTCCACTTT	CASSFRGQGAYNSPLHF
TRBV20-1	TRBD1	many	TRBJ1-1	TGCAGTGCTAAACAGGGGGCGAGGAACACTGAAGCTTTCTTT	CSAKQGARNTEAFF
TRBV12-5	TRBD2	-	TRBJ2-1	TGTGCTAGTGGTGCAGCGGGGGGCGCCCCCGTTCCCAATGAGCAGTTCTTC	CASGAAGGAPVPNEQFF
TRBV27	-	many	TRBJ2-3	TGTGCCAGCAGTTTGCATGGCGCCATCCCGGGACTAGATACGCAGTATTTT	CASSLHGAIPGLDTQYF
TRBV27	TRBD2	many	TRBJ2-4	TGTGCCAGCAGTAAACTAGCGGGGGGCATAATAGCCAAAAACATTCAGTACTTC	CASSKLAGGIIAKNIQYF
TRBV27	TRBD2	many	TRBJ2-5	TGTGCCAGCAGTTTAGGACTAGCGGGTCGGGAGACCCAGTACTTC	CASSLGLAGRETQYF
TRBV20-1	TRBD2	many	TRBJ2-7	TGCAGTGCTAGCGAGAAGAGAAGCGGGGTGTCCTACGAGCAGTACTTC	CSASEKRSGVSYEQYF
TRBV29-1	TRBD1	many	TRBJ2-1	TGCAGCGTTGGGGGGCGACAGGGGAGAGGAAATGAGCAGTTCTTC	CSVGGRQGRGNEQFF
TRBV12-3/TRBV12-4	TRBD1	-	TRBJ2-7	TGTGCCAGCAGTCCGCGGGACAGGGTCTTTAGCTCCTACGAGCAGTACTTC	CASSPRDRVFSSYEQYF
TRBV3-1	-	many	TRBJ2-7	TGTGCCAGCAGCCAAGCTGGACACCCCTACGAGCAGTACTTC	CASSQAGHPYEQYF
TRBV18	-	-	TRBJ1-4	TGTGCCAGCTCACCAGCCGAGCAGAGGATGGTTTTT	CASSPAEQRMVF
TRBV7-2	TRBD2	-	TRBJ2-5	TGTGCCAGCAGCCTCCTGGGACTAGCGGGGATGGAGACCCAGTACTTC	CASSLLGLAGMETQYF
TRBV4-3	-	few	TRBJ2-5	TGCGCCAGCAGCCAAGAAGGAACGGCCGGGGAGACCCAGTACTTC	CASSQEGTAGETQYF
TRBV7-8	TRBD1	many	TRBJ1-5	TGTGCCAGCAGGTTGGGACAGGGAGGCAATCAGCCCCAGCATTTT	CASRLGQGGNQPQHF
TRBV12-5	-	many	TRBJ2-1	TGTGCTAGTGGCCCGCCCCGGGGGAAGGGGTTCTCCTACAATGAGCAGTTCTTC	CASGPPRGKGFSYNEQFF
TRBV5-5	TRBD2	-	TRBJ2-4	TGTGCCAGCAGCTTCACTAGCGGGGGGTCAGTGCCCATTCAGTACTTC	CASSFTSGGSVPIQYF
TRBV18	-	-	TRBJ1-5	TGTGCCAGCTCGACTCAAGGGCAGCCCCAGCATTTT	CASSTQGQPQHF
TRBV11-1	-	-	TRBJ1-1	TGTGCCAGCAGCTTAGCGCTAGAGAACACTGAAGCTTTCTTT	CASSLALENTEAFF
TRBV18	TRBD2	-	TRBJ2-4	TGTGCCAGCTCACGAGCGGGACCTCAGGAAGCCAAAAACATTCAGTACTTC	CASSRAGPQEAKNIQYF
TRBV7-2	TRBD1	many	TRBJ2-5	TGTGCCAGCAGCTTAGGAGGGACAGGCCAAGAGACCCAGTACTTC	CASSLGGTGQETQYF
TRBV4-2	-	many	TRBJ1-1	TGTGCCAGCAGCCAAGAGAAGGGGAACACTGAAGCTTTCTTT	CASSQEKGNTEAFF
TRBV7-2	TRBD1	many	TRBJ2-2	TGTGCCAGCAGCCCATGGCGACAGGGGGGTGACACCGGGGAGCTGTTTTTT	CASSPWRQGGDTGELFF
TRBV10-3	TRBD1	many	TRBJ2-1	TGTGCCATCAGACAGGGGGCGGATGGGTACAATGAGCAGTTCTTC	CAIRQGADGYNEQFF
TRBV15	-	few	TRBJ1-2	TGTGCCACCACGGGTGGGGCGGACCCCCAGGGCGATGGCTACACCTTC	CATTGGADPQGDGYTF
TRBV7-2	-	-	TRBJ2-5	TGTGCCAGCAGCCCAGGGGCCCGTCTCGGGGAGACCCAGTACTTC	CASSPGARLGETQYF
TRBV12-3/TRBV12-4	-	few	TRBJ1-2	TGTGCCAGCAGTTCTTGGGCCCAGCTCTATGGCTACACCTTC	CASSSWAQLYGYTF
TRBV5-1	TRBD1	many	TRBJ1-6	TGCGCCAGCAGTCGGGACAGGTTGGATTCACCCCTCCACTTT	CASSRDRLDSPLHF
TRBV20-1	-	few	TRBJ2-2	TGCAGTGCTAGGGAGGGGGCGAACACCGGGGAGCTGTTTTTT	CSAREGANTGELFF
TRBV18	-	-	TRBJ2-7	TGTGCCAGCTCAGCCCAGGGGATCGACGAGCAGTACTTC	CASSAQGIDEQYF
TRBV20-1	TRBD2	few	TRBJ2-1	TGCAGTGCTAGACAAACCGGGACTAGATCCCATGAGCAGTTCTTC	CSARQTGTRSHEQFF
TRBV11-2	-	many	TRBJ1-1	TGTGCCAGCGGGAGGGAAGAAGGCACTGAAGCTTTCTTT	CASGREEGTEAFF
TRBV7-2	-	many	TRBJ2-3	TGTGCCAGCAGCTTGACGGGCGGAGATGCAGATACGCAGTATTTT	CASSLTGGDADTQYF
TRBV20-1	TRBD1	many	TRBJ1-5	TGCAGTGGACGGGACAGGATAAATCAGCCCCAGCATTTT	CSGRDRINQPQHF
TRBV20-1	TRBD2	many	TRBJ2-4	TGCAGTGCTTCTCTAACGGGGGGCATTCAGTACTTC	CSASLTGGIQYF